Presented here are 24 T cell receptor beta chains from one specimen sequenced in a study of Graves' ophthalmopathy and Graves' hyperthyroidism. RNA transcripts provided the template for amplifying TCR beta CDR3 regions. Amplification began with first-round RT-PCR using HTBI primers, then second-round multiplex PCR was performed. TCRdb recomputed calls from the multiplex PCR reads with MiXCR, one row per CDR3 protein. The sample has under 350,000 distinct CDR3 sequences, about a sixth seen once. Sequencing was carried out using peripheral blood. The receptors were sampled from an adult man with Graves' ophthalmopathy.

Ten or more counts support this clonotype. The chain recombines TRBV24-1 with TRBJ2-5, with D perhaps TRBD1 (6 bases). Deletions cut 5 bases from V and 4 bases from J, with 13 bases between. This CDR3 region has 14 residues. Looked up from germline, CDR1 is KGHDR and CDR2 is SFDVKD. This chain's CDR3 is CATSASLRGETQYF. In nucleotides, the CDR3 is TGTGCCACCAGTGCCAGCCTCAGGGGAGAGACCCAGTACTTC.

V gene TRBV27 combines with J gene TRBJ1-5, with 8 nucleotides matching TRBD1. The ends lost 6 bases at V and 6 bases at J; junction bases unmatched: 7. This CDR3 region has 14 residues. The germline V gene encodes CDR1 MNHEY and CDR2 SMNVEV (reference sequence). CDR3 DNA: TGTGCCAGCAGCAGAGACAGGGGAGGTCAGCCCCAGCATTTT. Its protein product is CASSRDRGGQPQHF.

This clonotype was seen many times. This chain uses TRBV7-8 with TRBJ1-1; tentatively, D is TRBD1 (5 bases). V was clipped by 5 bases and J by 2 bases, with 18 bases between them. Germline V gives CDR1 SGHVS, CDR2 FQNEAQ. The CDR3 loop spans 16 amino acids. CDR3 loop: CASSIWSGQGNTEAFF. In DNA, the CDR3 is TGTGCCAGCAGCATATGGTCGGGTCAGGGAAACACTGAAGCTTTCTTT. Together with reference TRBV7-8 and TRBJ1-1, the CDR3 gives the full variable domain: GAGVSQSPRYKVAKRGQDVALRCDPISGHVSLFWYQQALGQGPEFLTYFQNEAQLDKSGLPSDRFFAERPEGSVSTLKIQRTQQEDSAVYLCASSIWSGQGNTEAFFGQGTRLTVV.

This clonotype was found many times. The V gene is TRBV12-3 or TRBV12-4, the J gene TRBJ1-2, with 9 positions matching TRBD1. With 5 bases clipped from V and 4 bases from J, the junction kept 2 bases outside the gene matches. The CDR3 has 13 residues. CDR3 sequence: CASSGDRVYGYTF. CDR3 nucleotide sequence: TGTGCCAGCAGTGGGGACAGGGTCTATGGCTACACCTTC.

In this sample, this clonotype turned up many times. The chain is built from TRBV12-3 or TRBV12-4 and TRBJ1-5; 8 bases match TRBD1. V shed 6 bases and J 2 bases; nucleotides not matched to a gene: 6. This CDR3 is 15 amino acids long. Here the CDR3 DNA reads TGTGCCAGCAGCCGACAGGGGAAGGGCAATCAGCCCCAGCATTTT. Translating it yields CASSRQGKGNQPQHF.

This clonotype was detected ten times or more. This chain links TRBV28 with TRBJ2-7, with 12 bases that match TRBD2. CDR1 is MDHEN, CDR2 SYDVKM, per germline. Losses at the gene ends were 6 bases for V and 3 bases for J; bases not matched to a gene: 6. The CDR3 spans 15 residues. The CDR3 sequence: CASRGTSGYNYEQYF. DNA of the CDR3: TGTGCCAGCAGAGGGACTAGCGGGTATAACTACGAGCAGTACTTC. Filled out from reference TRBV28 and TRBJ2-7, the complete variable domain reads DVKVTQSSRYLVKRTGEKVFLECVQDMDHENMFWYRQDPGLGLRLIYFSYDVKMKEKGDIPEGYSVSREKKERFSLILESASTNQTSMYLCASRGTSGYNYEQYFGPGTRLTVT.

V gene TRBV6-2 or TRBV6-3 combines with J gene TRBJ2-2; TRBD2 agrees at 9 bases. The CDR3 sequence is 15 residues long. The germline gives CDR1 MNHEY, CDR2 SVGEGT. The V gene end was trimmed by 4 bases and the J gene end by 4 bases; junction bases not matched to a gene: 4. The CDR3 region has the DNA TGTGCCAGCAGTTTAGGACTAGCGATCACCGGGGAGCTGTTTTTT. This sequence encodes CASSLGLAITGELFF.

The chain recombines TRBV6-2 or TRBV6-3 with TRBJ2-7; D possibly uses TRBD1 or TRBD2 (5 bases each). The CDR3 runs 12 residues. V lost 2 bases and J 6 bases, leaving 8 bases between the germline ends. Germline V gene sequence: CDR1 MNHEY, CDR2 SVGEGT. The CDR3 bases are TGTGCCAGCAGTTACGTAGGGACCGAGCAGTACTTC. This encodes CASSYVGTEQYF.

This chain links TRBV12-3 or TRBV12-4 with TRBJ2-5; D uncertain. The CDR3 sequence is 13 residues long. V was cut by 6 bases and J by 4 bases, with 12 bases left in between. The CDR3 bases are TGTGCCAGCAGCCCCCGGAGTTTAGAGACCCAGTACTTC. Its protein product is CASSPRSLETQYF.

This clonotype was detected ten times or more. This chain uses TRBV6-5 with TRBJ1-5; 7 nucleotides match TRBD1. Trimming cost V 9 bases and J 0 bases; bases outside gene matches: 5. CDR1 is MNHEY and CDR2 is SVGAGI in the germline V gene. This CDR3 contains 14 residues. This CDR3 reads CASGTVDSNQPQHF. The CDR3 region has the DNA TGTGCCAGTGGGACAGTTGATAGCAATCAGCCCCAGCATTTT.

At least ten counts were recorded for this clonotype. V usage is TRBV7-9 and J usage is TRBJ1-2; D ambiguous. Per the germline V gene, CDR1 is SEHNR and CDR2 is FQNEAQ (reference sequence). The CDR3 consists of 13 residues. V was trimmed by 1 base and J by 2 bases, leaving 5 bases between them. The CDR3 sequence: CASSLERNYGYTF. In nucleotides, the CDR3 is TGTGCCAGCAGCTTAGAACGGAACTATGGCTACACCTTC. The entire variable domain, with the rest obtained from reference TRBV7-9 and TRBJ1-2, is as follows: DTGVSQNPRHKITKRGQNVTFRCDPISEHNRLYWYRQTLGQGPEFLTYFQNEAQLEKSRLLSDRFSAERPKGSFSTLEIQRTEQGDSAMYLCASSLERNYGYTFGSGTRLTVV.

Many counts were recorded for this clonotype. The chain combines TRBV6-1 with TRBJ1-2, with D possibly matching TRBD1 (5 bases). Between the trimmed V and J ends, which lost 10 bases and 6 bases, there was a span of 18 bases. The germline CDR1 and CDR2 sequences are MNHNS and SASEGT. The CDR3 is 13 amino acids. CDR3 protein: CATNTIRVDGYTF. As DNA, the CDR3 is TGTGCCACCAATACGATCAGGGTGGATGGCTACACCTTC.

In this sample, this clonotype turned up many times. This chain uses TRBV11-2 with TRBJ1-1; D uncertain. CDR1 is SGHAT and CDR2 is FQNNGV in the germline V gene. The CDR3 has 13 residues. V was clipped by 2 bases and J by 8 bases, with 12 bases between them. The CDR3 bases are TGTGCCAGCAGCTTATTGGCATCTGACGAAGCTTTCTTT. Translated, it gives CASSLLASDEAFF.

CDR3 sequence reads: CASSLLGTSEETQYF. The CDR3 region has the DNA TGTGCCAGCAGCTTACTAGGGACTAGCGAAGAGACCCAGTACTTC. J is TRBJ2-5 and V is TRBV7-2; 10 bases match TRBD2. The CDR3 has 15 amino acids. V shed 2 bases, J shed 3 bases, and the junction held 3 bases outside the gene matches. The germline CDR1 and CDR2 sequences are SGHTA and FQGNSA.

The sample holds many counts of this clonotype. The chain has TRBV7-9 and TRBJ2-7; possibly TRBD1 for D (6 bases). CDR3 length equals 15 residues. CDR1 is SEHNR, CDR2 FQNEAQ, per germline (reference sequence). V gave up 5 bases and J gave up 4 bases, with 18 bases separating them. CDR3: CASSGGVRGFYEQYF. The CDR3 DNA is TGTGCCAGCAGCGGAGGCGTCAGGGGTTTTTACGAGCAGTACTTC.

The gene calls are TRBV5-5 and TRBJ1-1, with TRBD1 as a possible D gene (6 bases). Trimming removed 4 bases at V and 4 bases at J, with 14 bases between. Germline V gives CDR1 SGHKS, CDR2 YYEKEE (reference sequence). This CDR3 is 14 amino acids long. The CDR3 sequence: CASSEGGGSTEAFF. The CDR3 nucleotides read TGTGCCAGCAGCGAAGGGGGAGGTAGCACTGAAGCTTTCTTT.

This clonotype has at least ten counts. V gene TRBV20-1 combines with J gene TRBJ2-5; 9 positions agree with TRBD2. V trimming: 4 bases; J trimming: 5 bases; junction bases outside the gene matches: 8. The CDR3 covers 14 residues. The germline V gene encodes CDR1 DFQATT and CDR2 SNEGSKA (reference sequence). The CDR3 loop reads CSAMSRGGRETQYF. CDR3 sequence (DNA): TGCAGTGCTATGTCGCGGGGGGGCCGCGAGACCCAGTACTTC.

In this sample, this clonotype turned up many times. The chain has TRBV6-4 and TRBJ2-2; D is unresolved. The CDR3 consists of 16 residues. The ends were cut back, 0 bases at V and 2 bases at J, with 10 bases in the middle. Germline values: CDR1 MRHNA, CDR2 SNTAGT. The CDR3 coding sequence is TGTGCCAGCAGTGACTCGATGACGGCTAACACCGGGGAGCTGTTTTTT. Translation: CASSDSMTANTGELFF.

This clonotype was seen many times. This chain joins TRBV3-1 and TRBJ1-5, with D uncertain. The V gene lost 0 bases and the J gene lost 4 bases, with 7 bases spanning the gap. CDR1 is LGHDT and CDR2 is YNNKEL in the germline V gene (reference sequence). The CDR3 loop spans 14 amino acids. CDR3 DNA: TGTGCCAGCAGCCAAGATATGGTAAATCAGCCCCAGCATTTT. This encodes CASSQDMVNQPQHF.

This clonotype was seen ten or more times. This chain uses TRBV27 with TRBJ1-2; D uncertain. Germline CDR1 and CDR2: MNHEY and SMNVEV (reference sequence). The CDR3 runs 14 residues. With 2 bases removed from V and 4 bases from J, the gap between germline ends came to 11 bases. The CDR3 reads CASSLRARGYGYTF. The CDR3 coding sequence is TGTGCCAGCAGTTTAAGGGCGCGGGGCTATGGCTACACCTTC.

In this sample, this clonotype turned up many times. CDR3 sequence reads: CASSREVEAFF. The CDR3 coding sequence is TGTGCCAGCAGTAGAGAGGTTGAAGCTTTCTTT. The chain joins TRBV6-5 to TRBJ1-1; D remains ambiguous. The CDR3 extends over 11 amino acids. From germline, CDR1 is MNHEY and CDR2 SVGAGI. The ends were cut back, 5 bases at V and 7 bases at J, with 8 bases in the middle.

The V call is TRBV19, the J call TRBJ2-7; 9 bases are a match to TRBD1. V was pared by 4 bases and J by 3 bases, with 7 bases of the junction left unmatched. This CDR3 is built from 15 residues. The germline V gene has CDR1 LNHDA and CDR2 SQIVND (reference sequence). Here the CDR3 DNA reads TGTGCCAGTAGTACGACAGGGGGACATTTCTACGAGCAGTACTTC. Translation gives CASSTTGGHFYEQYF.

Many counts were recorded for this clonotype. CDR3 sequence reads: CSHTEGNTEAFF. The CDR3 nucleotides are TGCAGCCATACAGAGGGGAACACTGAAGCTTTCTTT. The chain recombines TRBV29-1 with TRBJ1-1; no firm D call. CDR1 SQVTM and CDR2 ANQGSEA come from the germline V gene. This CDR3 is built from 12 residues. With 8 bases removed from V and 1 base from J, the gap between germline ends came to 11 bases.

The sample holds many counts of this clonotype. The CDR3 sequence: CASSYQGTAVRYGYTF. For the CDR3, the DNA is TGTGCCAGCAGTTATCAGGGGACAGCAGTCCGTTATGGCTACACCTTC. The rearrangement links TRBV6-2 or TRBV6-3 to TRBJ1-2; 7 positions match TRBD1. This CDR3 contains 16 residues. V trimming: 3 bases; J trimming: 5 bases; junction bases outside the gene matches: 12. Germline V CDR1 and CDR2: MNHEY, SVGEGT.